One sample yielded the 28 T cell receptor beta chains listed below, sequenced in a study of blood T cell repertoires in COVID-19 (dated by TCRdb to about 2020). The library was generated by the immunoSEQ multiplex PCR assay. As stored in TCRdb, this immuneACCESS dataset retains in-frame rearrangements with V and J assigned. A fraction of the clones does not appear; measured against another copy, unresolved V genes explain less than half of the discrepancy, and the remainder lacks a known reason. The sample contains roughly 110,000 clones, around four fifths of them found a single time. The leading ten clones occupy about 4.3% of the sample. Source material: peripheral blood. The receptors derive from a man between 65 and 85 years old with acute or convalescent COVID-19.

This rearrangement joins TRBV14 to TRBJ1-1, with D possibly matching TRBD1 (6 bases). The CDR3 has 12 amino acids. The germline gives CDR1 SGHDN, CDR2 FVKESK. V was cut by 0 bases and J by 11 bases, with 10 bases left in between. The CDR3 protein is CASSQDWGRAFF. The CDR3 coding sequence is TGTGCCAGCAGCCAAGATTGGGGGCGGGCTTTCTTT. Full variable domain (rest looked up from reference TRBV14 and TRBJ1-1): EAGVTQFPSHSVIEKGQTVTLRCDPISGHDNLYWYRRVMGKEIKFLLHFVKESKQDESGMPNNRFLAERTGGTYSTLKVQPAELEDSGVYFCASSQDWGRAFFGQGTRLTVV.

J is TRBJ1-5 and V is TRBV6-1; D might be TRBD1 (6 bases). The CDR3 totals 14 residues. V was clipped by 1 base and J by 7 bases, with 11 bases between them. The germline V gene encodes CDR1 MNHNS and CDR2 SASEGT. The CDR3: CASSEGGGRQPQHF. CDR3 in DNA: TGTGCCAGCAGTGAAGGTGGGGGCCGACAGCCCCAGCATTTT.

This sequence joins TRBV7-9 and TRBJ1-2; the D gene is possibly TRBD1 (6 bases). Trimming took off 6 bases at V and 7 bases at J, with 15 bases between the two ends. The CDR3 has 13 residues. Germline-derived CDR1 and CDR2 are SEHNR and FQNEAQ (reference sequence). CDR3: CASSMSGGAGYTF. The DNA for the CDR3 is TGTGCCAGCAGTATGAGCGGGGGGGCTGGCTACACCTTC.

This chain links TRBV2 with TRBJ2-3; 9 bases map to TRBD1. Germline values: CDR1 SNHLY, CDR2 FYNNEI. This CDR3 spans 16 amino acids. After removal of 5 bases from V and 4 bases from J, the junction contained 10 bases not matched to a gene. CDR3 DNA sequence: TGTGCCAGCAGTCCCCCGGGACAGGGAGGGGCAGATACGCAGTATTTT. It yields the protein CASSPPGQGGADTQYF. The whole variable domain, remainder taken from reference TRBV2 and TRBJ2-3, is EPEVTQTPSHQVTQMGQEVILRCVPISNHLYFYWYRQILGQKVEFLVSFYNNEISEKSEIFDDQFSVERPDGSNFTLKIRSTKLEDSAMYFCASSPPGQGGADTQYFGPGTRLTVL.

V gene TRBV27 combines with J gene TRBJ2-1; D is unclear. The CDR3 consists of 12 residues. Germline V lookup: CDR1 MNHEY, CDR2 SMNVEV (reference sequence). The V gene lost 7 bases and the J gene lost 2 bases, with 6 bases spanning the gap. This CDR3 reads CASKGAYNEQFF. In DNA form, the CDR3 reads TGTGCCAGCAAAGGAGCCTACAATGAGCAGTTCTTC.

The chain employs TRBV7-9 and TRBJ2-1; TRBD2 aligns across 12 bases. CDR3 length: 16 residues. V lost 5 bases to trimming and J lost 0 bases; unmatched junction nucleotides: 2. In germline, CDR1 is SEHNR, CDR2 FQNEAQ (reference sequence). As DNA, the CDR3 is TGTGCCAGCAGCAGACTAGCGGGGGACTCCTACAATGAGCAGTTCTTC. It encodes CASSRLAGDSYNEQFF.

V is TRBV19 and J is TRBJ2-7; possibly TRBD1 for D (5 bases). CDR1 LNHDA and CDR2 SQIVND come from the germline V gene (reference sequence). The CDR3 sequence is 12 residues long. V lost 4 bases, J lost 6 bases, and 10 bases lay in between. For the CDR3, the DNA is TGTGCCAGTAGTACTGACAGCGCCGAGCAGTACTTC. It translates to CASSTDSAEQYF.

This clone was counted between two and nine times. V is TRBV2 and J is TRBJ2-2; TRBD1 matches at 8 bases. Germline V gives CDR1 SNHLY, CDR2 FYNNEI. This CDR3 has 15 amino acids. V lost 6 bases to trimming and J lost 3 bases; unmatched junction nucleotides: 6. CDR3 in DNA: TGTGCCAGCAGGCCCGGGACAGGAGACACCGGGGAGCTGTTTTTT. Its protein is CASRPGTGDTGELFF.

The V and J genes are TRBV19 and TRBJ2-4, with D uncertain. This CDR3 is 14 amino acids long. Trimming left V 6 bases short and J 0 bases short, with 9 bases between. CDR1 and CDR2 from the germline V gene are LNHDA and SQIVND (reference sequence). CDR3: CASRPQVAKNIQYF. The CDR3, as DNA: TGTGCCAGTAGGCCCCAGGTAGCCAAAAACATTCAGTACTTC.

The chain has TRBV3-1 (or the pseudogene TRBV3-2) and TRBJ2-7, with 12 bases fitting TRBD1. With V trimmed by 4 bases and J by 6 bases, 7 bases remained unmatched. Germline V gene data show CDR1 as LGHDT and CDR2 as YNNKEL (reference sequence). The CDR3 has 15 amino acids. The CDR3 DNA is TGTGCCAGCAGCCTCCTGGGACAGGGGGCGAGCGAGCAGTACTTC. This translates into CASSLLGQGASEQYF.

The gene calls are TRBV7-3 and TRBJ2-2; TRBD1 matches 9 bases. The trim removed 1 base at V and 5 bases at J, leaving 2 bases unmatched. The CDR3 has 15 residues. Germline values: CDR1 SGHTA, CDR2 FQGTGA. The CDR3 coding sequence is TGTGCCAGCAGCTTAAGGACAGGGGAAACCGGGGAGCTGTTTTTT. This translates into CASSLRTGETGELFF.

The rearrangement links TRBV5-1 to TRBJ2-2; a possible D gene is TRBD1 (6 bases). V was trimmed by 2 bases and J by 9 bases, leaving 17 bases between them. Germline V gene lookup returns CDR1 SGHRS and CDR2 YFSETQ. This CDR3 region has 15 residues. CDR3 sequence reads: CASSLDPGEMRELFF. The CDR3, as DNA: TGCGCCAGCAGCTTAGACCCAGGGGAAATGAGGGAGCTGTTTTTT. Supplemented by reference TRBV5-1 and TRBJ2-2, the full variable domain reads KAGVTQTPRYLIKTRGQQVTLSCSPISGHRSVSWYQQTPGQGLQFLFEYFSETQRNKGNFPGRFSGRQFSNSRSEMNVSTLELGDSALYLCASSLDPGEMRELFFGEGSRLTVL.

The J gene is TRBJ1-1, the V gene TRBV6-6; D gene ambiguous. Germline-derived CDR1 and CDR2 are MNHNY and SVGAGI (reference sequence). V lost 2 bases and J lost 8, with 12 bases in between. CDR3 length: 13 residues. The CDR3 here is CASSYRGDIEAFF. The CDR3 nucleotides read TGTGCCAGCAGTTACCGGGGAGACATAGAAGCTTTCTTT.

This rearrangement joins TRBV19 to TRBJ1-1; 11 nucleotides line up with TRBD1. Germline V lookup: CDR1 LNHDA, CDR2 SQIVND (reference sequence). J lost 6 bases, V lost 3 bases, and 6 bases had no gene match. The CDR3 is 15 residues long. CDR3 sequence (DNA): TGTGCCAGTAGTATGTGGGACAGGGGGTCGTCTGAAGCTTTCTTT. Protein product: CASSMWDRGSSEAFF.

CDR3 nucleotide sequence: TGTGCCAGTAGTATAGACAGCTATGGCTACACCTTC. It yields the protein CASSIDSYGYTF. The V and J genes are TRBV19 and TRBJ1-2; D gene ambiguous. Germline V gene data show CDR1 as LNHDA and CDR2 as SQIVND (reference sequence). This CDR3 comprises 12 residues. Trimming cost V 0 bases and J 4 bases, with 3 bases left between them.

DNA of the CDR3: TGTGCCAGCAGCTTAGTTCCAGACATGAACACTGAAGCTTTCTTT. Its protein product is CASSLVPDMNTEAFF. The gene calls are TRBV7-2 and TRBJ1-1; D remains unclear. Germline loops: CDR1 SGHTA, CDR2 FQGNSA. The CDR3 sequence is 15 residues long. The V and J ends lost 1 base and 0 bases respectively, with 9 bases between them.

The CDR3 region is CASSLVPSGGGSNQPQHF. CDR3 nucleotides: TGTGCCAGCAGCTTAGTACCCTCGGGGGGCGGGAGCAATCAGCCCCAGCATTTT. The rearrangement joins TRBV7-9 to TRBJ1-5; D possibly corresponds to TRBD1 (6 bases). The CDR3 has 18 residues. Germline V gene sequence: CDR1 SEHNR, CDR2 FQNEAQ (reference sequence). Trimming shortened V by 1 base and J by 1 base, and 17 bases separated the two germline ends.

V gene TRBV7-6 combines with J gene TRBJ2-2, with 8 bases aligning to TRBD1. Germline lookup yields CDR1 SGHVS and CDR2 FNYEAQ. This CDR3 region has 16 residues. V was pared by 1 base and J by 5 bases, with 6 bases of the junction left unmatched. As DNA, the CDR3 is TGTGCCAGCAGCTTAGAGGCAGGGGGCGCAACCGGGGAGCTGTTTTTT. Translated, it gives CASSLEAGGATGELFF.

This chain connects TRBV5-4 to TRBJ2-2, with 8 nucleotides matching TRBD1. CDR1 and CDR2 (germline): SGHNT, YYREEE (reference sequence). The CDR3 length is 17 residues. The ends lost 1 base at V and 1 base at J; junction bases unmatched: 6. The CDR3 nucleotides are TGTGCCAGCAGCTTGTTTGCCGGGACAGGGAACACCGGGGAGCTGTTTTTT. Amino acid sequence: CASSLFAGTGNTGELFF. The entire variable domain, with the rest obtained from reference TRBV5-4 and TRBJ2-2, is as follows: ETGVTQSPTHLIKTRGQQVTLRCSSQSGHNTVSWYQQALGQGPQFIFQYYREEENGRGNFPPRFSGLQFPNYSSELNVNALELDDSALYLCASSLFAGTGNTGELFFGEGSRLTVL.

The CDR3 region is CASSYQQSSYNEQFF. CDR3 nucleotides: TGTGCCAGCAGTTACCAACAAAGCTCCTACAATGAGCAGTTCTTC. The chain has TRBV7-3 and TRBJ2-1; no reliable D call. This CDR3 spans 15 amino acids. Trimming shortened V by 6 bases and J by 0 bases, and 12 bases separated the two germline ends. Germline CDR1 is SGHTA and CDR2 is FQGTGA.

The rearrangement uses TRBV4-2 and TRBJ1-5; the D gene is possibly TRBD1 (6 bases). Germline V CDR1 and CDR2: LGHNA, YNFKEQ. The CDR3 loop spans 15 amino acids. The V gene lost 0 bases and the J gene lost 1 base, with 7 bases spanning the gap. CDR3 sequence (DNA): TGTGCCAGCAGCCAAGATCAGGGGAGCAATCAGCCCCAGCATTTT. Protein sequence: CASSQDQGSNQPQHF.

V gene TRBV27 combines with J gene TRBJ2-1; a possible D gene is TRBD2 (6 bases). The CDR3 is made up of 16 amino acids. Germline CDR1 and CDR2: MNHEY and SMNVEV (reference sequence). V was clipped by 7 bases and J by 0 bases, with 16 bases between them. The CDR3 is CASTFRGGSSYNEQFF. DNA of the CDR3: TGTGCCAGCACCTTCCGTGGGGGGAGCTCCTACAATGAGCAGTTCTTC.

The rearrangement links TRBV6-5 to TRBJ2-4; 10 positions match TRBD1. The CDR3 sequence is 15 residues long. CDR1 is MNHEY, CDR2 SVGAGI, per germline. J was trimmed by 3 bases and V by 4 bases; bases with no gene match: 3. The CDR3 region has the DNA TGTGCCAGCAGTTCTGGACAGGGGGACAAAAACATTCAGTACTTC. It specifies CASSSGQGDKNIQYF.

The V call is TRBV19, the J call TRBJ1-5, with TRBD1 as a possible D gene (6 bases). V was shortened by 7 bases and J by 7 bases, with 14 bases between the two germline ends. The CDR3 extends over 13 amino acids. Per the germline V gene, CDR1 is LNHDA and CDR2 is SQIVND (reference sequence). CDR3: CASIKGEGQPQHF. The CDR3 DNA is TGTGCCAGTATTAAGGGGGAAGGACAGCCCCAGCATTTT.

V usage is TRBV5-6 and J usage is TRBJ1-1, with 7 bases aligning to TRBD1. With V trimmed by 5 bases and J by 8 bases, 12 bases remained unmatched. Germline CDR1 SGHDT, CDR2 YYEEEE. This CDR3 comprises 14 residues. CDR3 DNA sequence: TGTGCCAGCAGGTTCCCCGGACAGGCCGCCGAAGCTTTCTTT. It specifies CASRFPGQAAEAFF.

V is TRBV10-3 and J is TRBJ1-1; D is possibly TRBD1 (6 bases). Germline V gene sequence: CDR1 ENHRY, CDR2 SYGVKD. The CDR3 covers 15 residues. V lost 3 bases, J lost 1 base, and 12 bases lay in between. The DNA for the CDR3 is TGTGCCATCAGTGATCGGGGGGCGGCGAACACTGAAGCTTTCTTT. This codes for CAISDRGAANTEAFF.

V gene TRBV3-1 (or the pseudogene TRBV3-2) combines with J gene TRBJ2-7; 7 bases agree with TRBD1. Germline-derived CDR1 and CDR2 are LGHDT and YNNKEL (reference sequence). CDR3 length: 13 amino acids. V was clipped by 4 bases and J by 3 bases; unmatched bases: 3. The CDR3 sequence: CASSPRQGYEQYF. The CDR3 region has the DNA TGTGCCAGCAGCCCTCGACAGGGCTACGAGCAGTACTTC.

The genes are TRBV18 and TRBJ2-1; tentatively, D is TRBD1 (5 bases). Germline values: CDR1 KGHSH, CDR2 LQKENI. This CDR3 is 18 amino acids long. Trimming took 5 bases from V and 2 from J, leaving 22 bases between them. CDR3 sequence: CASSAQPPQGFAYNEQFF. DNA for the CDR3: TGTGCCAGCTCAGCCCAGCCGCCGCAGGGTTTCGCCTACAATGAGCAGTTCTTC. The full variable domain, rest sourced from reference TRBV18 and TRBJ2-1, is NAGVMQNPRHLVRRRGQEARLRCSPMKGHSHVYWYRQLPEEGLKFMVYLQKENIIDESGMPKERFSAEFPKEGPSILRIQQVVRGDSAAYFCASSAQPPQGFAYNEQFFGPGTRLTVL.